Each of the 28 T cell receptor beta chains below was sequenced from the same sample in a study of cytomegalovirus exposure and HLA in healthy donors (dated by TCRdb to the late 2010s). Library creation used the immunoSEQ multiplex PCR assay. For the multiplex PCR, a mixture combining 60 forward primers for TCR Vbeta segments and 13 reverse primers for TCR Jbeta segments was used. This is the immuneACCESS table as TCRdb keeps it, with only in-frame sequences that have V and J called. A part of the clones is gone; compared with another copy, unresolved V genes explain less than half, and the rest is unexplained. In this sample the table shows 130,000 to 150,000 clones, roughly 79% of which occur a single time. Of the sample, roughly 0.7% is held by the ten largest clones. What was sequenced was PBMCs. These receptors originate from a male donor in good health and CMV-seronegative.

This rearrangement joins TRBV9 to TRBJ1-4; D gene ambiguous. V shed 3 bases and J shed 0 bases, with 3 bases lying between them. CDR3 length: 13 residues. In germline, CDR1 is SGDLS, CDR2 YYNGEE. This chain's CDR3 is CASSGATNEKLFF. In DNA, the CDR3 is TGTGCCAGCAGCGGAGCAACTAATGAAAAACTGTTTTTT.

This clone was found a few times. This chain connects TRBV9 to TRBJ2-7; 9 bases match TRBD1. The CDR3 spans 14 residues. Per germline, CDR1 SGDLS and CDR2 YYNGEE. V gave up 0 bases and J gave up 6 bases; unmatched junction bases: 4. CDR3 sequence: CASSVEQGASEQYF. The CDR3 region has the DNA TGTGCCAGCAGCGTAGAACAGGGGGCGAGCGAGCAGTACTTC.

The chain carries TRBV18 and TRBJ2-5; tentative D call: TRBD1 (6 bases). Germline V gene data show CDR1 as KGHSH and CDR2 as LQKENI. The CDR3 totals 13 residues. V was clipped by 3 bases and J by 3 bases, with 8 bases between them. CDR3 amino acids: CASSPSGEETQYF. The CDR3, as DNA: TGTGCCAGCTCACCCTCAGGGGAAGAGACCCAGTACTTC.

This chain uses TRBV12-5 with TRBJ2-7; D possibly corresponds to TRBD1 (6 bases). CDR1 and CDR2 (germline): LGHNT, FRNRAP. The CDR3 is made up of 13 amino acids. V shed 6 bases and J shed 3 bases, with 12 bases lying between them. For the CDR3, the DNA is TGTGCTAGTGGCAAGGGGGTATACTACGAGCAGTACTTC. It yields the protein CASGKGVYYEQYF. Drawing the rest from reference TRBV12-5 and TRBJ2-7, the complete variable domain is DARVTQTPRHKVTEMGQEVTMRCQPILGHNTVFWYRQTMMQGLELLAYFRNRAPLDDSGMPKDRFSAEMPDATLATLKIQPSEPRDSAVYFCASGKGVYYEQYFGPGTRLTVT.

This chain joins TRBV5-1 and TRBJ2-1; 10 bases align to TRBD2. Germline lookup yields CDR1 SGHRS and CDR2 YFSETQ. The CDR3 totals 15 residues. V lost 0 bases and J lost 7; bases outside the gene matches: 4. The CDR3 DNA is TGCGCCAGCAGCTTGGTAGCGGGAGGAAGAAATGAGCAGTTCTTC. Translating it yields CASSLVAGGRNEQFF.

Only a few counts were recorded for this clone. The chain employs TRBV2 and TRBJ2-1; D uncertain. The germline V and J ends were trimmed by 8 bases and 5 bases, with 4 bases remaining between them. Germline-derived CDR1 and CDR2 are SNHLY and FYNNEI. The CDR3 length is 10 residues. The CDR3 reads CASDNNEQFF. DNA for the CDR3: TGTGCCAGCGACAACAATGAGCAGTTCTTC.

To note about this clone: Other DNA sequences in this specimen translate into the identical CDR3. CDR3 nucleotides: TGTGCCAGTAGTATAGGCCAGGGGAACTATGGCTACACCTTC. Encoded protein: CASSIGQGNYGYTF. This chain connects TRBV19 to TRBJ1-2, with D possibly TRBD1 on 6 matching bases. Trimming pared 1 base from V and 2 bases from J, leaving 8 bases between. Germline lookup yields CDR1 LNHDA and CDR2 SQIVND (reference sequence). The CDR3 runs to 14 residues.

The V call is TRBV27, the J call TRBJ1-1; 8 bases fit TRBD1. There are 14 residues in the CDR3. Germline trimming cut 5 bases from V and 4 bases from J; bases unmatched to any gene: 6. Germline V gives CDR1 MNHEY, CDR2 SMNVEV (reference sequence). Written as DNA, the CDR3 is TGTGCCAGCAGTCCTCGACAGGGGCGCACTGAAGCTTTCTTT. Translation: CASSPRQGRTEAFF.

The J gene is TRBJ2-6, the V gene TRBV9, with D tentatively TRBD1 (5 bases). Germline values: CDR1 SGDLS, CDR2 YYNGEE. The CDR3 runs to 16 residues. With 0 bases removed from V and 0 bases from J, the gap between germline ends came to 7 bases. The CDR3 DNA follows: TGTGCCAGCAGCGTAGGTGGGGCCTCTGGGGCCAACGTCCTGACTTTC. This codes for CASSVGGASGANVLTF.

The chain joins TRBV7-6 to TRBJ1-4, with D unresolved. Germline CDR1 reads SGHVS; CDR2 reads FNYEAQ. The CDR3 loop spans 13 amino acids. The ends were cut back, 6 bases at V and 0 bases at J, with 5 bases in the middle. The chain's CDR3 is CASRSSTNEKLFF. The DNA of the CDR3 is TGTGCCAGCAGGAGCTCAACTAATGAAAAACTGTTTTTT.

The chain recombines TRBV18 with TRBJ1-1; no clear D. This CDR3 region has 15 residues. Trimming left V 0 bases short and J 2 bases short, with 10 bases between. The germline V gene has CDR1 KGHSH and CDR2 LQKENI. The CDR3 sequence is CASSPPNRFNTEAFF. The CDR3 DNA is TGTGCCAGCTCACCACCAAACAGATTTAACACTGAAGCTTTCTTT.

V usage is TRBV27 and J usage is TRBJ1-2; unclear D gene. In germline, CDR1 is MNHEY, CDR2 SMNVEV (reference sequence). Trimming stripped 6 bases from V and 4 bases from J, with 12 bases between. This CDR3 is built from 13 residues. CDR3 residues: CASRPQRGYGYTF. The CDR3 DNA reads TGTGCCAGCAGGCCACAACGAGGCTATGGCTACACCTTC.

This CDR3 is CASSGGQGANNSPLHF. CDR3 DNA: TGTGCCAGTAGTGGGGGACAGGGGGCGAATAATTCACCCCTCCACTTT. The chain combines TRBV19 with TRBJ1-6; 12 nucleotides match TRBD1. The CDR3 length is 16 residues. J was trimmed by 5 bases and V by 5 bases; bases with no gene match: 4. CDR1 is LNHDA, CDR2 SQIVND, per germline (reference sequence).

The chain employs TRBV7-3 and TRBJ2-1; no firm D call. CDR1 and CDR2 from the germline V gene are SGHTA and FQGTGA. V lost 2 bases and J 4 bases, leaving 6 bases between the germline ends. CDR3 length: 13 amino acids. CDR3 amino acids: CASSLYPYNEQFF. Written as DNA, the CDR3 is TGTGCCAGCAGCTTATATCCGTACAATGAGCAGTTCTTC.

This CDR3 reads CASSFDRNYGYTF. The CDR3 coding sequence is TGTGCCAGCAGTTTCGACAGGAACTATGGCTACACCTTC. This rearrangement joins TRBV9 to TRBJ1-2, with D possibly TRBD1 on 6 matching bases. Germline assignment: CDR1 SGDLS and CDR2 YYNGEE. The ends were cut back, 5 bases at V and 2 bases at J, with 10 bases in the middle. The CDR3 is 13 amino acids. Drawing the rest from reference TRBV9 and TRBJ1-2, the complete variable domain is DSGVTQTPKHLITATGQRVTLRCSPRSGDLSVYWYQQSLDQGLQFLIQYYNGEERAKGNILERFSAQQFPDLHSELNLSSLELGDSALYFCASSFDRNYGYTFGSGTRLTVV.

The rearrangement links TRBV2 to TRBJ2-1, with a tentative D call TRBD1 (6 bases). Germline lookup yields CDR1 SNHLY and CDR2 FYNNEI. The V and J ends lost 8 bases and 9 bases respectively, with 17 bases between them. The CDR3 totals 13 residues. CDR3 protein: CASGGSTGSEQFF. The CDR3 nucleotides read TGTGCCAGCGGGGGTAGTACAGGGAGTGAGCAGTTCTTC.

The chain links TRBV6-1 to TRBJ1-5; TRBD1 matches 8 bases. Germline CDR1 MNHNS, CDR2 SASEGT. Losses at the gene ends were 1 base for V and 4 bases for J; bases not matched to a gene: 0. The CDR3 runs to 14 residues. As DNA, the CDR3 is TGTGCCAGCAGTGAAGGACAGGGGAATCAGCCCCAGCATTTT. It is translated as CASSEGQGNQPQHF.

V is TRBV5-1 and J is TRBJ1-2, with D maybe TRBD1 (5 bases). The CDR3 covers 15 residues. The germline CDR1 and CDR2 sequences are SGHRS and YFSETQ. The germline V and J ends were trimmed by 3 bases and 2 bases, with 14 bases remaining between them. CDR3 in DNA: TGCGCCAGCAGCTACGGAGGGGCGGGAAACTATGGCTACACCTTC. Translated, it gives CASSYGGAGNYGYTF.

The J gene is TRBJ2-1, the V gene TRBV9; 9 positions match TRBD2. V dropped 0 bases and J dropped 6; count of bases not matched to a gene: 16. CDR3 length: 19 residues. Germline V gene lookup returns CDR1 SGDLS and CDR2 YYNGEE. The CDR3 nucleotides are TGTGCCAGCAGCGTAGAGGGATGGCGGGAGGGAGCTTACCCCAATGAGCAGTTCTTC. Amino acid sequence: CASSVEGWREGAYPNEQFF.

V gene TRBV5-8 combines with J gene TRBJ2-5, with TRBD1 identical over 7 bases. The CDR3 covers 15 residues. With 2 bases clipped from V and 4 bases from J, the junction kept 8 bases outside the gene matches. Germline-derived CDR1 and CDR2 are SGHTS and YDEGEE. The chain's CDR3 is CASSFPGAGGETQYF. The CDR3 DNA sequence: TGTGCCAGCAGCTTCCCGGGCGCAGGGGGAGAGACCCAGTACTTC.

The chain carries TRBV27 and TRBJ2-5; TRBD1 aligns across 8 bases. V lost 5 bases, J lost 4 bases, and 3 bases stayed unmatched. CDR1 and CDR2 (germline): MNHEY, SMNVEV (reference sequence). This CDR3 is 13 amino acids long. This CDR3 is CASSIDRGETQYF. DNA for the CDR3: TGTGCCAGCAGTATTGACAGGGGAGAGACCCAGTACTTC.

This sequence joins TRBV5-1 and TRBJ1-3; maybe TRBD1 (6 bases). CDR1 and CDR2 from the germline V gene are SGHRS and YFSETQ. V was shortened by 2 bases and J by 0 bases, with 21 bases between the two germline ends. This CDR3 spans 19 amino acids. The CDR3 DNA follows: TGCGCCAGCAGCTTCGCGGGGGGCGCAATTTCCGTCTCTGGAAACACCATATATTTT. Protein: CASSFAGGAISVSGNTIYF. The complete variable domain, with remaining parts taken from reference TRBV5-1 and TRBJ1-3, reads KAGVTQTPRYLIKTRGQQVTLSCSPISGHRSVSWYQQTPGQGLQFLFEYFSETQRNKGNFPGRFSGRQFSNSRSEMNVSTLELGDSALYLCASSFAGGAISVSGNTIYFGEGSWLTVV.

A note on this clone: This CDR3 is also generated by other DNA sequences in the sample. This chain connects TRBV5-1 to TRBJ2-7; no clear D gene. The germline V gene encodes CDR1 SGHRS and CDR2 YFSETQ. Trimming took 4 bases from V and 1 from J, leaving 12 bases between them. The length of the CDR3 is 14 residues. The CDR3 sequence: CASSPGGLSYEQYF. The CDR3 nucleotides are TGCGCCAGCAGCCCAGGTGGGTTATCCTACGAGCAGTACTTC.

As to this clone: Mismatch with germline at one junction end may stem from a read error. This CDR3 is CSSSPDRAQGVGELFF. The DNA of the CDR3 is TGTTCCAGCAGCCCCGACAGGGCCCAGGGAGTCGGGGAGCTGTTTTTT. The chain carries TRBV7-9 and TRBJ2-2; TRBD1 agrees at 7 bases. The CDR3 totals 16 residues. The germline CDR1 and CDR2 sequences are SEHNR and FQNEAQ (reference sequence).

The CDR3 is CASSLGSTGALNYGYTF. Here the CDR3 DNA reads TGTGCCAGCAGCTTAGGTTCTACAGGGGCCCTTAACTATGGCTACACCTTC. This sequence joins TRBV7-9 and TRBJ1-2; TRBD1 matches at 7 bases. This CDR3 has 17 amino acids. The germline CDR1 and CDR2 sequences are SEHNR and FQNEAQ (reference sequence). V trimming: 1 base; J trimming: 1 base; junction bases outside the gene matches: 9.

CDR3 nucleotide sequence: TGTGCCAGCAGCTTCTACCATCAGCCCCAGCATTTT. It encodes CASSFYHQPQHF. V usage is TRBV13 and J usage is TRBJ1-5; no firm D call. Germline CDR1 reads PRHDT; CDR2 reads FYEKMQ (reference sequence). With 3 bases removed from V and 5 bases from J, the gap between germline ends came to 5 bases. The CDR3 has 12 residues.

CDR3 sequence reads: CASSHITGASEQFF. In DNA form, the CDR3 reads TGCGCCAGCAGCCATATTACGGGAGCCAGCGAGCAGTTCTTC. The chain combines TRBV4-3 with TRBJ2-1; possible D gene TRBD2, 6 bases. The CDR3 contains 14 residues. V gave up 3 bases and J gave up 10 bases, with 16 bases separating them. Germline CDR1 reads LGHNA; CDR2 reads YSLEER.

There are a few counts of this clone. This sequence joins TRBV7-2 and TRBJ1-2; 9 bases align to TRBD1. The germline V gene has CDR1 SGHTA and CDR2 FQGNSA. The ends lost 2 bases at V and 2 bases at J; junction bases unmatched: 3. This CDR3 spans 15 amino acids. This CDR3 is CASSLQGQGNYGYTF. The CDR3 DNA reads TGTGCCAGCAGCTTACAGGGACAGGGCAACTATGGCTACACCTTC.